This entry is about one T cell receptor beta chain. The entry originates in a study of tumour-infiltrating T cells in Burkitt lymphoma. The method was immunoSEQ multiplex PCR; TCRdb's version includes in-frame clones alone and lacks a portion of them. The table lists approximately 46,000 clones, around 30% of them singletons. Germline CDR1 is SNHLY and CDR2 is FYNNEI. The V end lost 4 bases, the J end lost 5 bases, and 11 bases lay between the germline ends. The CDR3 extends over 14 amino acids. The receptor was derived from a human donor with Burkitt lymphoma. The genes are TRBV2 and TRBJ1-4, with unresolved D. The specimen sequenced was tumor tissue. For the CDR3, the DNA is TGTGCCAGCAGTGGGAGTAAGGGAAATGAAAAACTGTTTTTT. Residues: CASSGSKGNEKLFF.